The 25 T cell receptor beta chains below come from one sample, sequenced in a study of T-cell reconstitution after alpha-beta-depleted transplantation in children. The library targeted TCRbeta and was prepared with unique molecular identifiers. One entry per CDR3 protein, called by TCRdb with MiXCR from the PCR reads. The profile covers more than 200,000 distinct CDR3 sequences, with 8.4% appearing a single time and 35% taken by the ten largest. Sequences were derived from PBMCs, mostly from graft donor cells, sampled 360 days after TCRalphabeta/CD19-depleted stem cell transplant. The receptors stem from a male patient between 2 and 10 years old who had a stem cell transplant for acute myeloid leukemia, so the T cells may come from the graft donor.

The sample holds a few counts of this clonotype. The V call is TRBV12-3 or TRBV12-4, the J call TRBJ1-6, with 8 bases identical to TRBD1. The CDR3 loop spans 14 amino acids. Trimming removed 6 bases from V and 11 bases from J; junction bases left unmatched: 9. CDR3 region: CASSKGQDGAPLHF. In DNA form, the CDR3 reads TGTGCCAGCAGCAAGGGACAGGATGGTGCACCCCTCCACTTT.

The rearrangement uses TRBV12-3 or TRBV12-4 and TRBJ1-4; 7 nucleotides match TRBD1. The CDR3 extends over 14 amino acids. V trimming: 5 bases; J trimming: 4 bases; junction bases outside the gene matches: 4. In DNA form, the CDR3 reads TGTGCCAGCAGTCCGGGACAGCATAATGAAAAACTGTTTTTT. Protein product: CASSPGQHNEKLFF.

The rearrangement joins TRBV5-1 to TRBJ2-7; a possible D gene is TRBD1 (6 bases). CDR3 length equals 14 residues. Germline CDR1 is SGHRS and CDR2 is YFSETQ. V lost 2 bases to trimming and J lost 2 bases, with 11 bases between them. CDR3 loop: CASSFQGNTYEQYF. Here the CDR3 DNA reads TGCGCCAGCAGCTTTCAGGGGAATACCTACGAGCAGTACTTC.

V is TRBV7-2 and J is TRBJ2-3; 7 nucleotides line up with TRBD1. This CDR3 is built from 16 residues. Per the germline V gene, CDR1 is SGHTA and CDR2 is FQGNSA. The junction had 13 bases not matched to a gene; V was cut back by 5 bases and J by 5 bases. The chain's CDR3 is CASSVSDRVFEDTQYF. Here the CDR3 DNA reads TGTGCCAGCAGCGTTTCCGACAGGGTGTTTGAAGATACGCAGTATTTT.

This clonotype was counted at least ten times. The genes are TRBV9 and TRBJ2-1, with TRBD2 identical over 7 bases. Germline-derived CDR1 and CDR2 are SGDLS and YYNGEE. CDR3 length: 16 residues. J gave up 4 bases and V 0 bases, and 7 bases lay outside the gene matches. The CDR3 sequence is CASSVGGRTSYNEQFF. CDR3 coding DNA: TGTGCCAGCAGCGTAGGAGGGCGGACTAGTTACAATGAGCAGTTCTTC.

In this sample, this clonotype turned up a few times. J is TRBJ2-1 and V is TRBV20-1; D might be TRBD1 (5 bases). CDR1 and CDR2 (germline): DFQATT, SNEGSKA (reference sequence). This CDR3 spans 13 amino acids. Trimming pared 6 bases from V and 2 bases from J, leaving 11 bases between. The CDR3 reads CSARPDTYNEQFF. The CDR3 coding sequence is TGCAGTGCCAGACCGGACACCTACAATGAGCAGTTCTTC.

This clonotype was seen a handful of times. The rearrangement uses TRBV5-1 and TRBJ1-1, with 7 nucleotides matching TRBD1. Trimming cost V 3 bases and J 5 bases; bases outside gene matches: 7. The germline gives CDR1 SGHRS, CDR2 YFSETQ. CDR3 length: 14 amino acids. CDR3 DNA: TGCGCCAGCAGCTCGTCCGGGACAGAGACTGAAGCTTTCTTT. Its translation: CASSSSGTETEAFF.

This clonotype was detected ten times or more. V usage is TRBV5-5 and J usage is TRBJ2-5; TRBD2 matches at 15 bases. Trimming cost V 3 bases and J 7 bases; bases outside gene matches: 7. The V gene's germline CDR1 is SGHKS and CDR2 YYEKEE (reference sequence). CDR3 length equals 16 residues. The CDR3 protein is CASSSGTSGGRGTQYF. CDR3 nucleotide sequence: TGTGCCAGCAGCTCGGGGACTAGCGGGGGGAGGGGGACCCAGTACTTC.

This clonotype occurred many times. The V and J genes are TRBV12-3 or TRBV12-4 and TRBJ2-1; 14 nucleotides agree with TRBD2. This CDR3 is 17 amino acids long. J was trimmed by 0 bases and V by 6 bases; bases with no gene match: 4. The CDR3 bases are TGTGCCAGCAGCCCCGGACTAGCGGGGGGCTCCTACAATGAGCAGTTCTTC. Amino acids: CASSPGLAGGSYNEQFF.

The chain employs TRBV5-1 and TRBJ2-5; D is perhaps TRBD1 (6 bases). Germline V lookup: CDR1 SGHRS, CDR2 YFSETQ. V was clipped by 5 bases and J by 3 bases, with 11 bases between them. The length of the CDR3 is 13 residues. The CDR3 reads CASRRRTEETQYF. As DNA, the CDR3 is TGCGCCAGCAGAAGGAGGACAGAAGAGACCCAGTACTTC.

There are a few counts of this clonotype. The chain's CDR3 is CASTWLAGGQETQYF. The CDR3 DNA is TGTGCCAGCACCTGGCTAGCGGGAGGACAAGAGACCCAGTACTTC. The chain joins TRBV7-9 to TRBJ2-5; 11 positions match TRBD2. The germline V gene encodes CDR1 SEHNR and CDR2 FQNEAQ (reference sequence). V lost 7 bases, J lost 2 bases, and 6 bases stayed unmatched. The CDR3 spans 15 residues.

This clonotype turned up a few times. This chain uses TRBV11-2 with TRBJ1-1; D possibly corresponds to TRBD1 (5 bases). The CDR3 has 14 amino acids. CDR1 and CDR2 from the germline V gene are SGHAT and FQNNGV. The V and J ends lost 5 bases and 6 bases respectively, with 16 bases between them. This CDR3 reads CASSLRGTGAEAFF. For the CDR3, the DNA is TGTGCCAGCAGCCTCCGGGGGACCGGGGCTGAAGCTTTCTTT. Looking up the rest from reference TRBV11-2 and TRBJ1-1 gives the full variable domain: EAGVAQSPRYKIIEKRQSVAFWCNPISGHATLYWYQQILGQGPKLLIQFQNNGVVDDSQLPKDRFSAERLKGVDSTLKIQPAKLEDSAVYLCASSLRGTGAEAFFGQGTRLTVV.

This clonotype was detected a few times. The chain carries TRBV6-1 and TRBJ1-5, with 9 bases fitting TRBD1. Germline assignment: CDR1 MNHNS and CDR2 SASEGT. Trimming removed 5 bases from V and 6 bases from J; junction bases left unmatched: 5. CDR3 length: 14 residues. The CDR3 nucleotides read TGTGCCAGCAGTCGGGGACAGGGAGGTCAGCCCCAGCATTTT. Protein sequence: CASSRGQGGQPQHF.

The genes are TRBV5-1 and TRBJ2-5; a possible D gene is TRBD2 (6 bases). Per germline, CDR1 SGHRS and CDR2 YFSETQ. This CDR3 comprises 14 residues. V lost 1 base to trimming and J lost 0 bases, with 7 bases between them. CDR3 sequence (DNA): TGCGCCAGCAGCTTGAGCGGGCACCAAGAGACCCAGTACTTC. The encoded protein is CASSLSGHQETQYF.

The table lists this clonotype with a few counts. The rearrangement uses TRBV5-1 and TRBJ2-3; TRBD2 agrees at 7 bases. From germline, CDR1 is SGHRS and CDR2 YFSETQ. V was pared by 1 base and J by 1 base, with 3 bases of the junction left unmatched. The CDR3 totals 15 residues. CDR3 coding DNA: TGCGCCAGCAGCTTGCTGCGGGAGCGCACAGATACGCAGTATTTT. As protein: CASSLLRERTDTQYF.

A few counts support this clonotype. This chain joins TRBV20-1 and TRBJ2-5, with 8 bases that match TRBD1. J lost 4 bases, V lost 4 bases, and 5 bases had no gene match. This CDR3 comprises 13 residues. Looked up from germline, CDR1 is DFQATT and CDR2 is SNEGSKA (reference sequence). Written as DNA, the CDR3 is TGCAGTGCTAAGGGACAGGCGGGAGAGACCCAGTACTTC. It yields the protein CSAKGQAGETQYF.

The chain employs TRBV7-2 and TRBJ1-5, with unresolved D. This CDR3 region has 13 residues. The V and J ends lost 1 base and 6 bases respectively, with 7 bases between them. Per germline, CDR1 SGHTA and CDR2 FQGNSA. CDR3 amino acids: CASSLVLGQPQHF. Here the CDR3 DNA reads TGTGCCAGCAGCTTAGTTTTGGGTCAGCCCCAGCATTTT.

The genes are TRBV9 and TRBJ2-1, with TRBD2 matching over 9 bases. After removal of 0 bases from V and 3 bases from J, the junction contained 4 bases not matched to a gene. CDR1 and CDR2 from the germline V gene are SGDLS and YYNGEE. The CDR3 spans 16 residues. The CDR3 here is CASSVDRLAVYNEQFF. The CDR3 coding sequence is TGTGCCAGCAGCGTAGATCGACTAGCGGTCTACAATGAGCAGTTCTTC.

The V and J genes are TRBV9 and TRBJ2-3; 8 positions agree with TRBD1. The CDR3 is made up of 16 amino acids. CDR1 and CDR2 (germline): SGDLS, YYNGEE. Germline trimming cut 5 bases from V and 2 bases from J; bases unmatched to any gene: 10. The CDR3 nucleotides read TGTGCCAGCAGTCTCACAGGGGGTGGGATCACAGATACGCAGTATTTT. Its translation: CASSLTGGGITDTQYF.

This clonotype came up many times. The chain has TRBV20-1 and TRBJ2-5, with D hard to call. V lost 3 bases to trimming and J lost 5 bases, with 10 bases between them. CDR1 is DFQATT and CDR2 is SNEGSKA in the germline V gene (reference sequence). The CDR3 runs 12 residues. The CDR3 loop is CSARLTGETQYF. DNA for the CDR3: TGCAGTGCTAGGTTGACCGGGGAGACCCAGTACTTC.

This clonotype was counted once. V gene TRBV5-1 combines with J gene TRBJ2-5; 9 bases are shared with TRBD1. Germline CDR1 reads SGHRS; CDR2 reads YFSETQ. V lost 4 bases, J lost 2 bases, and 3 bases stayed unmatched. The length of the CDR3 is 14 residues. CDR3 loop: CASSHGTGQETQYF. The CDR3 DNA follows: TGCGCCAGCAGCCACGGGACAGGGCAAGAGACCCAGTACTTC.

This chain uses TRBV7-8 with TRBJ2-3; 10 bases are a match to TRBD2. Germline assignment: CDR1 SGHVS and CDR2 FQNEAQ. CDR3 length equals 18 residues. V trimming: 5 bases; J trimming: 3 bases; junction bases outside the gene matches: 14. CDR3 sequence (DNA): TGTGCCAGCAGCCTCCGGGTTAGGACTAGCGGATATACAGATACGCAGTATTTT. Translation gives CASSLRVRTSGYTDTQYF.

This sequence joins TRBV28 and TRBJ1-5; 8 nucleotides match TRBD1. This CDR3 is built from 18 residues. Germline CDR1 MDHEN, CDR2 SYDVKM. Germline trimming cut 2 bases from V and 0 bases from J; bases unmatched to any gene: 9. The CDR3 DNA reads as TGTGCCAGCAGTTTACCTCGGACAGGGCGATATAGCAATCAGCCCCAGCATTTT. It is translated as CASSLPRTGRYSNQPQHF.

In this sample, this clonotype turned up many times. The genes are TRBV5-1 and TRBJ2-5; D is unresolved. V lost 1 base and J 5 bases, leaving 15 bases between the germline ends. This CDR3 is 15 amino acids long. CDR1 and CDR2 from the germline V gene are SGHRS and YFSETQ. For the CDR3, the DNA is TGCGCCAGCAGCTTGAGAACCGGACGCACGGAGACCCAGTACTTC. Translating gives CASSLRTGRTETQYF.

This clonotype was recorded at least ten times. The V and J genes are TRBV25-1 and TRBJ2-1; D is undetermined. The germline V and J ends were trimmed by 2 bases and 1 base, with 9 bases remaining between them. Germline V gives CDR1 MGHDK, CDR2 SYGVNS. This CDR3 contains 15 residues. In DNA, the CDR3 is TGTGCCAGCAGTGAAATCCGGAGTTCCTACAATGAGCAGTTCTTC. Translated: CASSEIRSSYNEQFF.